Following are 8 T cell receptor beta chains from one sample sequenced in a study of blood T cell repertoires in COVID-19. The protocol was immunoSEQ multiplex PCR, while the TCRdb copy is restricted to in-frame clones and leaves out a portion. Counted here are 200,000 to 300,000 clones, 70% to 90% occurring once; the ten biggest clones make up around 3.5%. The sample consisted of peripheral blood. The receptors here all came from a woman between 35 and 50 years old with acute or convalescent COVID-19.

The CDR3: CASSGGRGVHEQFF. The CDR3 bases are TGTGCCAGCAGCGGGGGGCGGGGGGTTCATGAGCAGTTCTTC. The chain has TRBV6-5 and TRBJ2-1; TRBD2 matches at 8 bases. The germline CDR1 and CDR2 sequences are MNHEY and SVGAGI. Trimming took 6 bases from V and 8 from J; bases not matched to a gene: 9. This CDR3 contains 14 residues.

This chain connects TRBV29-1 to TRBJ1-2; no reliable D call. Germline V lookup: CDR1 SQVTM, CDR2 ANQGSEA. V shed 7 bases and J shed 4 bases, with 16 bases lying between them. The CDR3 sequence is 13 residues long. In DNA form, the CDR3 reads TGCAGCGCCGCGTCCGGGGAAGGCTATGGCTACACCTTC. It encodes CSAASGEGYGYTF.

V and J are TRBV29-1 and TRBJ1-4; weak D call: TRBD1 (6 bases). This CDR3 is 14 amino acids long. Germline CDR1 is SQVTM and CDR2 is ANQGSEA. V lost 0 bases, J lost 7 bases, and 12 bases lay in between. The chain's CDR3 is CSVEEVGGGEKLFF. DNA for the CDR3: TGCAGCGTTGAAGAAGTAGGGGGGGGTGAAAAACTGTTTTTT. Combining the CDR3 with reference TRBV29-1 and TRBJ1-4 gives the whole variable domain SAVISQKPSRDICQRGTSLTIQCQVDSQVTMMFWYRQQPGQSLTLIATANQGSEATYESGFVIDKFPISRPNLTFSTLTVSNMSPEDSSIYLCSVEEVGGGEKLFFGSGTQLSVL.

A single count supports this clone. J is TRBJ2-1 and V is TRBV6-5; tentatively, D is TRBD1 (6 bases). V was pared by 8 bases and J by 9 bases, with 23 bases between. Germline values: CDR1 MNHEY, CDR2 SVGAGI. The CDR3 length is 15 residues. The CDR3 nucleotides are TGTGCCAGCCCGCTAAAGGACAGTCGGGGAAGTGAGCAGTTCTTC. Its protein product is CASPLKDSRGSEQFF.

This clone came up a few times. J is TRBJ1-2 and V is TRBV30, with 7 positions matching TRBD1. From germline, CDR1 is GTSNPN and CDR2 SVGIG (reference sequence). The CDR3 totals 15 residues. J lost 0 bases, V lost 2 bases, and 6 bases had no gene match. The CDR3 protein is CAWSRTGSANYGYTF. The CDR3 DNA sequence: TGTGCCTGGAGTCGGACAGGATCAGCTAACTATGGCTACACCTTC.

Regarding this clone: Other DNA sequences in the sample encode the same CDR3. The chain recombines TRBV19 with TRBJ1-1, with 9 bases identical to TRBD1. V lost 0 bases and J lost 3; bases outside the gene matches: 5. The CDR3 has 16 residues. The germline CDR1 and CDR2 sequences are LNHDA and SQIVND (reference sequence). CDR3 loop: CASSIERDRADTEAFF. The DNA of the CDR3 is TGTGCCAGTAGTATAGAAAGGGACAGGGCCGACACTGAAGCTTTCTTT.

This sequence joins TRBV6-1 and TRBJ2-3; 11 positions match TRBD2. The V segment lost 3 bases and the J segment 3 bases; nucleotides outside the gene matches: 5. CDR1 MNHNS and CDR2 SASEGT come from the germline V gene. This CDR3 contains 16 residues. The CDR3 reads CASSDLAGGPTDTQYF. The DNA of the CDR3 is TGTGCCAGCAGTGACTTAGCGGGGGGGCCGACAGATACGCAGTATTTT.

V and J are TRBV7-2 and TRBJ2-1; 7 bases map to TRBD2. V lost 2 bases and J lost 8; bases outside the gene matches: 3. Germline CDR1 is SGHTA and CDR2 is FQGNSA. This CDR3 contains 13 residues. The CDR3: CASSLFRGDEQFF. The CDR3 DNA sequence: TGTGCCAGCAGCTTATTCCGGGGGGATGAGCAGTTCTTC.